This T cell receptor beta chain was captured in a study of T cell responses to AZD1222 COVID-19 vaccine. At the level of the study: Doses given second, at about 4 or about 12 weeks, were pooled. Study results and limitations: After two AZD1222 doses, spike-specific TCR breadth and depth rose versus day 0.

The repertoire was sequenced with immunoSEQ multiplex PCR; TCRdb's copy has only in-frame clones and lacks some. This sample carries tens of thousands of clones, approximately 88% of them seen once, and the ten largest clones take about 15%. Concerning this clone itself: Its antigen is currently unknown.

The germline gives CDR1 MNHEY, CDR2 SMNVEV (reference sequence). CDR3 length equals 14 residues. The J segment lost 5 bases and the V segment lost 7 bases, leaving 7 bases of the junction unmatched. The TCR originated in an adult in good health. This specimen consisted of peripheral blood, obtained on day 0 of AZD1222 vaccination. This chain links TRBV27 with TRBJ2-4; 8 bases line up with TRBD1. CDR3 in amino acids: CASTRAGGENIQYF. CDR3 DNA sequence: TGTGCCAGCACCCGGGCAGGGGGCGAAAACATTCAGTACTTC.